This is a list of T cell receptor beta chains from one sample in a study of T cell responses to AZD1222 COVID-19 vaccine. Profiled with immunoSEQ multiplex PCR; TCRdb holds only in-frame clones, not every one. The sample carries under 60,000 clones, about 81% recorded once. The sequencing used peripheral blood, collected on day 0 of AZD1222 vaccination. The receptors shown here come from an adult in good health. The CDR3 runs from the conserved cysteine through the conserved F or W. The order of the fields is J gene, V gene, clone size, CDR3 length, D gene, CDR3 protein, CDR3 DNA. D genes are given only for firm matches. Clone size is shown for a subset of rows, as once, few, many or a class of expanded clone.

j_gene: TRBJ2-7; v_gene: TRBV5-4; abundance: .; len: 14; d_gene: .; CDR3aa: CASSHPGILGEQYF; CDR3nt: TGTGCCAGCAGTCACCCGGGGATCCTGGGCGAGCAGTACTTC
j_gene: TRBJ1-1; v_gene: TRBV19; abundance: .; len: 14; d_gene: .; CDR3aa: CASAPWGRNTEAFF; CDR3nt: TGTGCCAGTGCACCGTGGGGCAGGAACACTGAAGCTTTCTTT
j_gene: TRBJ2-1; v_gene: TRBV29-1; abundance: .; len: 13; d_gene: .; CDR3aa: CSVESVGGIEQFF; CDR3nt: TGCAGCGTTGAGAGTGTTGGGGGAATCGAGCAGTTCTTC
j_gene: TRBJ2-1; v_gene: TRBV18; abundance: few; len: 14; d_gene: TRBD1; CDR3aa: CASSTRDRPGEQFF; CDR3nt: TGTGCCAGCTCAACCCGGGACAGACCTGGTGAGCAGTTCTTC
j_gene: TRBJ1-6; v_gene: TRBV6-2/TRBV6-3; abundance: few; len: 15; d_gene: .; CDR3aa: CASSYVGGYNSPLHF; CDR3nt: TGTGCCAGCAGTTATGTAGGAGGATATAATTCACCCCTCCACTTT
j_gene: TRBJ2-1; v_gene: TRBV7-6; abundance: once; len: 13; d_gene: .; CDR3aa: CASSLRAGNEQFF; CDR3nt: TGTGCCAGCAGCTTAAGGGCGGGAAATGAGCAGTTCTTC
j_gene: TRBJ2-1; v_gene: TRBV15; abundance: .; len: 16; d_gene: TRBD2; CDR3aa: CATSTISGGTYNEQFF; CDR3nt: TGTGCCACCAGCACAATTAGCGGGGGGACTTACAATGAGCAGTTCTTC
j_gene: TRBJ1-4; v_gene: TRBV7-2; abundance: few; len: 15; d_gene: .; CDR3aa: CASSSSRVHNEKLFF; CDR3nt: TGTGCCAGCAGCTCCTCAAGGGTGCATAATGAAAAACTGTTTTTT
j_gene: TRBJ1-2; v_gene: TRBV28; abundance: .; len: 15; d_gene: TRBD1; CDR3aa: CASNSGTGVNYGYTF; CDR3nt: TGTGCCAGCAACTCCGGGACAGGGGTCAACTATGGCTACACCTTC
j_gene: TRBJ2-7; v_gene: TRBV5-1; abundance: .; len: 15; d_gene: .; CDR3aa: CASSLTGTTPYEQYF; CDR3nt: TGCGCCAGCAGCTTGACAGGGACGACCCCCTACGAGCAGTACTTC
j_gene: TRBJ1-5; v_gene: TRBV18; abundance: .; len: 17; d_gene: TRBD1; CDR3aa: CASSPPTGVGSNQPQHF; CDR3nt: TGTGCCAGCTCACCACCGACAGGGGTTGGCAGCAATCAGCCCCAGCATTTT
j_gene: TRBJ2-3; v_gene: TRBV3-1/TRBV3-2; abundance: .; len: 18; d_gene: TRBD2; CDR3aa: CASSQEGLGGGGTDTQYF; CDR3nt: TGTGCCAGCAGCCAAGAGGGACTAGGGGGGGGAGGCACAGATACGCAGTATTTT
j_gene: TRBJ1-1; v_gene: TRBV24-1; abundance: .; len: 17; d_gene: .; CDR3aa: CATSDFSAGDRNTEAFF; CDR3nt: TGTGCCACCAGTGATTTTTCGGCAGGGGATCGGAACACTGAAGCTTTCTTT
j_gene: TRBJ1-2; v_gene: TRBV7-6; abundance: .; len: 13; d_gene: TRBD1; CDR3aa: CASSLRQGAGYTF; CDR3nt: TGTGCCAGCAGCTTAAGACAGGGGGCTGGCTACACCTTC